What follows are 20 T cell receptor beta chains derived from one specimen sequenced in a study of blood T cell repertoires in COVID-19. TCRdb keeps only in-frame clones here, not all; method: immunoSEQ multiplex PCR. The sample shows more than 300,000 clones, roughly 90% of them seen only once. Sequencing input: PBMCs or T cells enriched from blood (not recorded which). These TCRs come from a woman aged 30 to 39 who had been exposed to COVID-19.

The chain joins TRBV2 to TRBJ2-4; D may be TRBD1 (10 bases). Germline values: CDR1 SNHLY, CDR2 FYNNEI. The CDR3 has 13 residues. Trimming took off 6 bases at V and 12 bases at J, with 18 bases between the two ends. DNA of the CDR3: TGTGCCAGCAGGCGGGAGGGACAGGGGACTCAGTACTTC. It encodes CASRREGQGTQYF.

This chain links TRBV27 with TRBJ1-2; TRBD1 aligns across 7 bases. Germline V lookup: CDR1 MNHEY, CDR2 SMNVEV (reference sequence). There are 15 residues in the CDR3. The trim removed 4 bases at V and 7 bases at J, leaving 12 bases unmatched. As DNA, the CDR3 is TGTGCCAGCAGTTCGACAGGGTCCCTTAGGGGTGGCTACACCTTC. Amino acids: CASSSTGSLRGGYTF.

The rearrangement joins TRBV13 to TRBJ2-5; D is possibly TRBD2 (6 bases). The germline CDR1 and CDR2 sequences are PRHDT and FYEKMQ (reference sequence). Trimming took off 3 bases at V and 5 bases at J, with 10 bases between the two ends. This CDR3 is 13 amino acids long. CDR3 region: CASSFVSGETQYF. The DNA for the CDR3 is TGTGCCAGCAGCTTCGTAAGCGGGGAGACCCAGTACTTC. Full variable domain (outside the CDR3, taken from reference TRBV13 and TRBJ2-5): AAGVIQSPRHLIKEKRETATLKCYPIPRHDTVYWYQQGPGQDPQFLISFYEKMQSDKGSIPDRFSAQQFSDYHSELNMSSLELGDSALYFCASSFVSGETQYFGPGTRLLVL.

The chain recombines TRBV11-3 with TRBJ2-2; D possibly corresponds to TRBD1 (5 bases). The CDR3 spans 19 residues. Trimming took off 0 bases at V and 1 base at J, with 18 bases between the two ends. Germline values: CDR1 SGHNT, CDR2 YENEEA. CDR3 DNA sequence: TGTGCCAGCAGCTTAGATTCGCCCTGGACAAGCGAGAACACCGGGGAGCTGTTTTTT. Its protein is CASSLDSPWTSENTGELFF.

The chain joins TRBV5-1 to TRBJ1-2; D remains unclear. Germline V gene lookup returns CDR1 SGHRS and CDR2 YFSETQ. The CDR3 is made up of 13 amino acids. The V end was cut by 4 bases, the J end by 5 bases, with 12 bases between. CDR3 protein: CASSPTLEYGYTF. CDR3 nucleotide sequence: TGCGCCAGCAGCCCGACACTTGAGTATGGCTACACCTTC.

This chain uses TRBV5-8 with TRBJ2-1; 9 bases agree with TRBD2. V shed 2 bases, J shed 6 bases, and the junction held 3 bases outside the gene matches. The CDR3 consists of 14 residues. Germline loops: CDR1 SGHTS, CDR2 YDEGEE. The CDR3 loop is CASSFGRGGNEQFF. As DNA, the CDR3 is TGTGCCAGCAGCTTCGGGCGGGGGGGCAATGAGCAGTTCTTC.

Note on this clone: A junction boundary mismatches the germline segment, possibly from a read error. The rearrangement uses TRBV29-1 and TRBJ2-1; 7 nucleotides agree with TRBD1. The CDR3 is 15 residues long. Germline CDR1 is SQVTM and CDR2 is ANQGSEA. The CDR3 sequence: CSVGGQAAHYSEQFF. CDR3 in DNA: TGCAGCGTTGGCGGACAGGCCGCACATTACAGTGAGCAGTTCTTC.

This clone appeared a few times. V gene TRBV3-1 (or the pseudogene TRBV3-2) combines with J gene TRBJ1-2, with unresolved D. The germline V gene encodes CDR1 LGHDT and CDR2 YNNKEL (reference sequence). CDR3 length equals 13 residues. Trimming took off 4 bases at V and 7 bases at J, with 13 bases between the two ends. CDR3 bases: TGTGCCAGCAGCCCCTATGGAGGGTTTGGCTACACCTTC. Encoded protein: CASSPYGGFGYTF.

This chain connects TRBV12-3 or TRBV12-4 to TRBJ2-7; TRBD2 is a possible D gene (5 bases). The CDR3 contains 13 residues. The V and J ends lost 4 bases and 4 bases respectively, with 11 bases between them. The CDR3 loop reads CASSYSRTYEQYF. The CDR3 region has the DNA TGTGCCAGCAGTTACAGTAGGACTTACGAGCAGTACTTC.

This clone has just one count. Within the sample, other DNA sequences also encode this same CDR3. The chain recombines TRBV29-1 with TRBJ1-2; D uncertain. CDR1 is SQVTM and CDR2 is ANQGSEA in the germline V gene. V lost 3 bases to trimming and J lost 4 bases, with 9 bases between them. The CDR3 has 12 amino acids. This CDR3 is CSVEPGAYGYTF. The DNA for the CDR3 is TGCAGCGTTGAGCCGGGAGCCTATGGCTACACCTTC.

This clone was seen once. The gene calls are TRBV5-1 and TRBJ2-7; TRBD1 aligns across 8 bases. Losses at the gene ends were 4 bases for V and 3 bases for J; bases not matched to a gene: 3. This CDR3 region has 13 residues. CDR1 and CDR2 from the germline V gene are SGHRS and YFSETQ. The CDR3 nucleotides are TGCGCCAGCAGCGAGGGACAGGTCTACGAGCAGTACTTC. Protein sequence: CASSEGQVYEQYF.

CDR3 protein: CASSYSSLPGTDTQYF. In nucleotides, the CDR3 is TGTGCCAGCAGTTACTCGTCACTCCCCGGCACAGATACGCAGTATTTT. J is TRBJ2-3 and V is TRBV6-5; no firm D call. Germline V gene lookup returns CDR1 MNHEY and CDR2 SVGAGI. Trimming cost V 0 bases and J 1 base, with 11 bases left between them. This CDR3 has 16 amino acids.

V and J are TRBV11-2 and TRBJ1-6, with D perhaps TRBD1 (5 bases). This CDR3 is built from 17 residues. The V and J ends lost 1 base and 2 bases respectively, with 12 bases between them. The germline gives CDR1 SGHAT, CDR2 FQNNGV. The CDR3 DNA follows: TGTGCCAGCAGCTTAGTCCTGGGGGGAACCTATAATTCACCCCTCCACTTT. As protein: CASSLVLGGTYNSPLHF.

The gene calls are TRBV18 and TRBJ1-2, with D uncertain. The germline CDR1 and CDR2 sequences are KGHSH and LQKENI. This CDR3 region has 16 residues. V lost 2 bases and J 7 bases, leaving 20 bases between the germline ends. CDR3 protein: CASSPGVRTSRGGYTF. CDR3 nucleotide sequence: TGTGCCAGCTCACCAGGGGTTCGGACCTCACGGGGTGGCTACACCTTC. The full variable domain, completed using reference TRBV18 and TRBJ1-2, is NAGVMQNPRHLVRRRGQEARLRCSPMKGHSHVYWYRQLPEEGLKFMVYLQKENIIDESGMPKERFSAEFPKEGPSILRIQQVVRGDSAAYFCASSPGVRTSRGGYTFGSGTRLTVV.

The chain joins TRBV25-1 to TRBJ2-7; D perhaps matches TRBD1 (6 bases). V lost 7 bases and J lost 2, with 9 bases in between. The CDR3 is 12 residues long. Per germline, CDR1 MGHDK and CDR2 SYGVNS. The CDR3 nucleotides are TGTGCCAGCATAGGACAGCCCTACGAGCAGTACTTC. Its protein is CASIGQPYEQYF.

DNA for the CDR3: TGTGCCAGTAGTATAGACCAAATCCTGACAGGGGGCATCTCCTACAATGAGCAGTTCTTC. As protein: CASSIDQILTGGISYNEQFF. The rearrangement uses TRBV19 and TRBJ2-1; 10 bases agree with TRBD1. V lost 0 bases and J lost 0; bases outside the gene matches: 11. The germline CDR1 and CDR2 sequences are LNHDA and SQIVND (reference sequence). This CDR3 is 20 amino acids long.

The chain employs TRBV5-1 and TRBJ1-2; perhaps TRBD1 as D (5 bases). Per the germline V gene, CDR1 is SGHRS and CDR2 is YFSETQ. The length of the CDR3 is 14 residues. V was trimmed by 0 bases and J by 7 bases, leaving 13 bases between them. CDR3 sequence reads: CASSLAGGWGGYTF. CDR3 DNA sequence: TGCGCCAGCAGCTTGGCCGGGGGATGGGGTGGCTACACCTTC.

The rearrangement joins TRBV7-2 to TRBJ1-6, with 7 bases identical to TRBD1. The CDR3 runs to 17 residues. Germline CDR1 SGHTA, CDR2 FQGNSA. With 2 bases clipped from V and 8 bases from J, the junction kept 12 bases outside the gene matches. CDR3 sequence (DNA): TGTGCCAGCAGCTTACCAAGAGGGGGCCCTTCAGATTCACCCCTCCACTTT. This encodes CASSLPRGGPSDSPLHF.

The CDR3 reads CASSSMTGTGLGAFF. The CDR3 DNA reads TGTGCCAGCAGCTCTATGACAGGGACAGGGTTGGGTGCTTTCTTT. The rearrangement links TRBV5-4 to TRBJ1-1, with 9 nucleotides matching TRBD1. The V and J ends lost 3 bases and 11 bases, in that order; junction bases with no gene match: 14. The CDR3 has 15 amino acids. CDR1 and CDR2 (germline): SGHNT, YYREEE (reference sequence).

The V call is TRBV30, the J call TRBJ1-6, with D possibly TRBD1 on 6 matching bases. CDR1 GTSNPN and CDR2 SVGIG come from the germline V gene (reference sequence). The CDR3 has 13 amino acids. Trimming cost V 4 bases and J 7 bases, with 11 bases left between them. In DNA, the CDR3 is TGTGCCTGGACCACGCAGGGGAATTCACCCCTCCACTTT. Protein product: CAWTTQGNSPLHF.